The clone carrying this T cell receptor beta chain was counted ten times or more. The table came from immunoSEQ multiplex PCR; TCRdb's copy has only in-frame clones and leaves some out. The sample holds 850,000 to 1,200,000 clones, approximately 68% seen once. The CDR3 contains 15 residues. Germline CDR1 is LNHDA and CDR2 is SQIVND (reference sequence). V was pared by 9 bases and J by 6 bases, with 10 bases of the junction left unmatched. The sample belongs to a study of shared clonotypes between healthy human individuals. This sequence was found in a man younger than 30 in good health. V gene TRBV19 combines with J gene TRBJ2-7, with 14 bases that match TRBD2. Input material: memory CD4+ T cells sorted from blood. Subset meaning: CD45RA-negative fraction. The CDR3 region has the DNA TGTGCCAGCGGTGGTGGGACTAGCGGGAGAGGCGAGCAGTACTTC. It encodes CASGGGTSGRGEQYF.